Listed below are T cell receptor beta chains from one sample, sequenced in a study of blood T cell repertoires in COVID-19. The data were produced by immunoSEQ multiplex PCR, yet TCRdb's version contains in-frame clones alone and is incomplete. The data show 150,000 to 170,000 clones, approximately 81% seen once. Sequencing input: peripheral blood. The receptors stem from a woman aged 60-70 years with COVID-19, enrolled during active disease. CDR3s include the opening cysteine and the closing phenylalanine or tryptophan. The D gene is left open where the match is weak. Size is omitted from some rows. Given values are once, few, many or a class for expanded clones.

NA	NA	TRBV14	TRBJ1-5	CASSPGQNQPQHF	TGTGCCAGCAGCCCCGGACAAAATCAGCCCCAGCATTTT
NA	NA	TRBV7-2	TRBJ2-5	CASSRGASVETQYF	TGTGCCAGCAGCCGGGGGGCTAGCGTCGAGACCCAGTACTTC
once	TRBD1	TRBV19	TRBJ1-5	CASGTVQPQHF	TGTGCCAGTGGGACAGTCCAGCCCCAGCATTTT
NA	TRBD2	TRBV5-1	TRBJ2-7	CASSPTGTSGRYEQYF	TGCGCCAGCAGCCCCACCGGGACTAGCGGGAGGTACGAGCAGTACTTC
once	TRBD2	TRBV7-6	TRBJ2-1	CASSLRLAEYYNEQFF	TGTGCCAGCAGCTTAAGACTAGCGGAGTACTACAATGAGCAGTTCTTC
NA	TRBD2	TRBV19	TRBJ2-1	CASSILGLALSNEQFF	TGTGCCAGTAGTATCCTTGGACTAGCGCTCTCCAATGAGCAGTTCTTC
NA	NA	TRBV10-3	TRBJ1-1	CAISVQGENTEAFF	TGTGCCATCAGTGTGCAGGGTGAGAACACTGAAGCTTTCTTT
NA	NA	TRBV5-1	TRBJ1-2	CASSLEQVYGYTF	TGCGCCAGCAGCTTGGAACAGGTCTATGGCTACACCTTC
NA	TRBD2	TRBV5-5	TRBJ2-1	CASSLDGLAGGEQFF	TGTGCCAGCAGCTTGGATGGGCTAGCGGGAGGTGAGCAGTTCTTC
NA	NA	TRBV18	TRBJ2-7	CASSPSTSTYEQYF	TGTGCCAGCTCACCATCCACATCGACCTACGAGCAGTACTTC
NA	TRBD1	TRBV7-3	TRBJ2-1	CASSLEDRAYNEQFF	TGTGCCAGCAGCTTAGAGGACAGGGCTTACAATGAGCAGTTCTTC
NA	NA	TRBV6-5	TRBJ1-1	CASRTRAMNTEAFF	TGTGCCAGCAGGACCAGGGCAATGAACACTGAAGCTTTCTTT
NA	NA	TRBV7-8	TRBJ1-4	CASSRQVGEKLFF	TGTGCCAGCAGCCGACAGGTGGGCGAAAAACTGTTTTTT
NA	TRBD1	TRBV19	TRBJ1-1	CATGTGFEVTEAFF	TGTGCCACCGGGACAGGGTTTGAGGTCACTGAAGCTTTCTTT
NA	NA	TRBV30	TRBJ1-1	CAWSVFGPSGTEAFF	TGTGCCTGGAGTGTATTTGGGCCGTCTGGCACTGAAGCTTTCTTT
NA	NA	TRBV3-1/TRBV3-2	TRBJ1-2	CASSQDIMTGIGYTF	TGTGCCAGCAGCCAAGATATAATGACGGGGATCGGCTACACCTTC
NA	TRBD1	TRBV5-1	TRBJ1-6	CASSARQGPPLHF	TGCGCCAGCAGCGCCCGACAGGGGCCACCCCTCCACTTT
NA	NA	TRBV13	TRBJ2-6	CASSLQGSGANVLTF	TGTGCCAGCAGCCTACAGGGCTCTGGGGCCAACGTCCTGACTTTC
NA	TRBD2	TRBV5-1	TRBJ2-1	CASSGPSGSSYNEQFF	TGCGCCAGCAGTGGCCCTAGCGGGAGCTCCTACAATGAGCAGTTCTTC